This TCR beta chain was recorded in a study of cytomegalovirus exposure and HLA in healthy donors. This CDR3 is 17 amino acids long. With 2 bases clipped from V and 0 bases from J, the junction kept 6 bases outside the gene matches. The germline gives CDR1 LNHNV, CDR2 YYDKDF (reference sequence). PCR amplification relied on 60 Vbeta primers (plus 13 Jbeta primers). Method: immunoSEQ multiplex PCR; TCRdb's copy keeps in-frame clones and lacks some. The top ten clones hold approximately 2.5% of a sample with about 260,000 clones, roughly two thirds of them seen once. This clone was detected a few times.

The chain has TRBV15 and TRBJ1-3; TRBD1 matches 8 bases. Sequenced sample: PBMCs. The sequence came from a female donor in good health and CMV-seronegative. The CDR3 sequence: CATSRWTGMSSGNTIYF. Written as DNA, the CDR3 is TGTGCCACCAGCAGATGGACAGGGATGAGCTCTGGAAACACCATATATTTT.